Shown below are 29 T cell receptor beta chains from a single sample sequenced in a study of blood T cell repertoires in COVID-19. Here immunoSEQ multiplex PCR was the method, and the copy in TCRdb shows in-frame clones only, minus some. The sample gives some 150,000 clones, around nine tenths of which show up once; under 3.5% is in the top ten. The sequenced sample consisted of peripheral blood. The receptors come from a man in his 70s with acute or convalescent COVID-19.

This clone was observed a single time. J is TRBJ2-5 and V is TRBV4-1, with a possible D match to TRBD2 (6 bases). The V end was cut by 3 bases, the J end by 5 bases, with 13 bases between. The CDR3 spans 14 residues. CDR1 and CDR2 from the germline V gene are MGHRA and YSYEKL. CDR3 sequence: CASSQTRPYETQYF. CDR3 nucleotides: TGCGCCAGCAGCCAGACTAGACCCTACGAGACCCAGTACTTC.

The rearrangement links TRBV3-1 (or the pseudogene TRBV3-2) to TRBJ2-5; TRBD2 agrees at 11 bases. Per the germline V gene, CDR1 is LGHDT and CDR2 is YNNKEL (reference sequence). This CDR3 contains 18 residues. V lost 4 bases, J lost 2 bases, and 12 bases stayed unmatched. The CDR3 reads CASSLWGLAGGSQETQYF. CDR3 nucleotides: TGTGCCAGCAGCCTTTGGGGCCTAGCGGGGGGTTCACAAGAGACCCAGTACTTC.

J is TRBJ2-7 and V is TRBV7-2, with a tentative D call TRBD1 (5 bases). The length of the CDR3 is 14 residues. Between the trimmed V and J ends, which lost 4 bases and 0 bases, there was a span of 10 bases. Germline V gene lookup returns CDR1 SGHTA and CDR2 FQGNSA. CDR3 in DNA: TGTGCCAGCAGCTCGCAGGGTTCCTCCTACGAGCAGTACTTC. Residues: CASSSQGSSYEQYF.

This chain joins TRBV7-2 and TRBJ1-5; D uncertain. Trimming took 1 base from V and 7 from J, leaving 8 bases between them. Germline CDR1 reads SGHTA; CDR2 reads FQGNSA. The CDR3 sequence is 13 residues long. CDR3 protein: CASSLVRHQPQHF. DNA for the CDR3: TGTGCCAGCAGCTTAGTCAGACACCAGCCCCAGCATTTT.

The chain links TRBV29-1 to TRBJ2-3; 9 bases match TRBD2. The germline CDR1 and CDR2 sequences are SQVTM and ANQGSEA. V shed 7 bases and J 1 base; nucleotides not matched to a gene: 12. The CDR3 covers 16 residues. This CDR3 reads CSAKGDWTSGTDTQYF. DNA for the CDR3: TGCAGCGCAAAAGGAGATTGGACTAGCGGCACAGATACGCAGTATTTT.

The chain recombines TRBV15 with TRBJ2-2; 7 bases are shared with TRBD2. The CDR3 covers 16 residues. Germline V lookup: CDR1 LNHNV, CDR2 YYDKDF (reference sequence). With 0 bases clipped from V and 5 bases from J, the junction kept 6 bases outside the gene matches. As DNA, the CDR3 is TGTGCCACCAGCAGAGAACTTGCGGGAGCGACCGGGGAGCTGTTTTTT. Translating gives CATSRELAGATGELFF.

The chain employs TRBV7-9 and TRBJ2-7; D is perhaps TRBD2 (5 bases). CDR3 size: 16 residues. V was trimmed by 5 bases and J by 2 bases, leaving 19 bases between them. Germline values: CDR1 SEHNR, CDR2 FQNEAQ (reference sequence). The CDR3 region has the DNA TGTGCCAGCAGCCCAGAAGTCCGGGAAAAGGCCTACGAGCAGTACTTC. This encodes CASSPEVREKAYEQYF.

A few counts support this clone. The CDR3 DNA follows: TGTGCCAGCAGCCCCGATACGAACCGGGACACTGAAGCTTTCTTT. It translates to CASSPDTNRDTEAFF. The chain employs TRBV7-6 and TRBJ1-1, with unresolved D. V was pared by 5 bases and J by 3 bases, with 16 bases between. The CDR3 extends over 15 amino acids. CDR1 and CDR2 (germline): SGHVS, FNYEAQ.

This chain joins TRBV5-1 and TRBJ2-2, with 9 bases aligning to TRBD2. The CDR3 contains 16 residues. Germline assignment: CDR1 SGHRS and CDR2 YFSETQ. V shed 1 base, J shed 6 bases, and the junction held 7 bases outside the gene matches. This CDR3 reads CASSLFVAGESGELFF. The CDR3 DNA follows: TGCGCCAGCAGCTTGTTTGTAGCGGGAGAGTCCGGGGAGCTGTTTTTT.

This clone occurred a few times. The chain is built from TRBV19 and TRBJ1-4, with TRBD1 identical over 7 bases. CDR3 length: 14 amino acids. The junction had 4 bases not matched to a gene; V was cut back by 1 base and J by 8 bases. Per germline, CDR1 LNHDA and CDR2 SQIVND (reference sequence). CDR3 region: CASSIGGGGEKLFF. The CDR3 bases are TGTGCCAGTAGTATAGGAGGAGGGGGCGAAAAACTGTTTTTT.

This clone was counted a single time. The chain combines TRBV5-6 with TRBJ2-2, with D possibly TRBD2 on 5 matching bases. V gave up 2 bases and J gave up 5 bases, with 10 bases separating them. The CDR3 contains 14 residues. CDR1 and CDR2 from the germline V gene are SGHDT and YYEEEE. DNA of the CDR3: TGTGCCAGCAGCTTTGGTACGGGAACCGGGGAGCTGTTTTTT. Translated, it gives CASSFGTGTGELFF.

The sample holds one count of this clone. The CDR3 is CASSPGRGDEQFF. DNA for the CDR3: TGTGCCAGCAGTCCCGGTAGGGGCGATGAGCAGTTCTTC. The gene calls are TRBV28 and TRBJ2-1; a weak D match, TRBD1 (5 bases). With 5 bases removed from V and 8 bases from J, the gap between germline ends came to 13 bases. The CDR3 has 13 residues. The V gene's germline CDR1 is MDHEN and CDR2 SYDVKM.

The V gene is TRBV11-1, the J gene TRBJ2-3; D gene uncertain. Germline CDR1 and CDR2: SGHAT and FQDESV (reference sequence). The ends were cut back, 2 bases at V and 2 bases at J, with 8 bases in the middle. The CDR3 is made up of 14 amino acids. CDR3 amino acids: CASSLRQDTDTQYF. CDR3 DNA sequence: TGTGCCAGCAGCTTACGACAAGACACAGATACGCAGTATTTT.

The rearrangement uses TRBV6-5 and TRBJ1-1; D remains ambiguous. Germline lookup yields CDR1 MNHEY and CDR2 SVGAGI. Trimming took 4 bases from V and 3 from J, leaving 12 bases between them. The CDR3 contains 14 residues. The CDR3 region is CASSSRADYTEAFF. The DNA for the CDR3 is TGTGCCAGCAGTTCGCGGGCGGATTACACTGAAGCTTTCTTT.

V gene TRBV5-6 combines with J gene TRBJ2-7; 11 nucleotides agree with TRBD1. V was pared by 2 bases and J by 4 bases, with 11 bases of the junction left unmatched. CDR3 length: 17 residues. Germline lookup yields CDR1 SGHDT and CDR2 YYEEEE. CDR3 amino acids: CASSFPPDGTGGYEQYF. The CDR3 coding sequence is TGTGCCAGCAGCTTCCCCCCCGACGGGACAGGGGGGTACGAGCAGTACTTC.

The chain is built from TRBV18 and TRBJ1-1; D is uncertain. This CDR3 is built from 16 residues. V gave up 6 bases and J gave up 2 bases, with 19 bases separating them. Germline-derived CDR1 and CDR2 are KGHSH and LQKENI. CDR3 DNA: TGTGCCAGCTCTCCGATAGCGGCGGGAGTCAACACTGAAGCTTTCTTT. It encodes CASSPIAAGVNTEAFF.

The chain recombines TRBV18 with TRBJ2-1; TRBD1 might be the D (5 bases). The CDR3 spans 15 residues. V lost 2 bases, J lost 4 bases, and 12 bases lay in between. CDR1 is KGHSH and CDR2 is LQKENI in the germline V gene. The DNA for the CDR3 is TGTGCCAGCTCACCAATCACAGGATCGTACAATGAGCAGTTCTTC. Amino acid sequence: CASSPITGSYNEQFF.

The chain carries TRBV9 and TRBJ2-5, with D unclear. Trimming removed 3 bases at V and 3 bases at J, with 3 bases between. Germline lookup yields CDR1 SGDLS and CDR2 YYNGEE. The CDR3 is 11 amino acids. The CDR3, as DNA: TGTGCCAGCAGCGCCGAAGAGACCCAGTACTTC. It yields the protein CASSAEETQYF.

The chain is built from TRBV7-9 and TRBJ2-7, with 9 bases that match TRBD1. V dropped 5 bases and J dropped 6; count of bases not matched to a gene: 8. Germline V gives CDR1 SEHNR, CDR2 FQNEAQ (reference sequence). This CDR3 spans 14 amino acids. The CDR3 loop is CASSPRTGESEQYF. For the CDR3, the DNA is TGTGCCAGCAGCCCCAGGACAGGGGAGTCCGAGCAGTACTTC.

The gene calls are TRBV12-3 or TRBV12-4 and TRBJ1-2, with no clear D. CDR3 length: 13 residues. V was pared by 3 bases and J by 1 base, with 6 bases between. CDR3: CASSFHSNYGYTF. CDR3 in DNA: TGTGCCAGCAGTTTCCACAGTAACTATGGCTACACCTTC.

This chain connects TRBV29-1 to TRBJ2-3; D is uncertain. The V end was cut by 2 bases, the J end by 7 bases, with 16 bases between. This CDR3 region has 14 residues. Germline V gene lookup returns CDR1 SQVTM and CDR2 ANQGSEA. CDR3 sequence (DNA): TGCAGCGTTGAAACCCCGGGTTTGAAGAATACGCAGTATTTT. This sequence encodes CSVETPGLKNTQYF.

The chain links TRBV15 to TRBJ1-2; 11 positions agree with TRBD1. J was trimmed by 0 bases and V by 5 bases; bases with no gene match: 5. The germline CDR1 and CDR2 sequences are LNHNV and YYDKDF (reference sequence). The length of the CDR3 is 16 residues. The CDR3 DNA follows: TGTGCCACCAGCGAAGGGACAGGGGGATCTAACTATGGCTACACCTTC. Translated, it gives CATSEGTGGSNYGYTF.

J is TRBJ2-2 and V is TRBV5-1, with 10 bases aligning to TRBD1. The V gene's germline CDR1 is SGHRS and CDR2 YFSETQ. The CDR3 length is 15 residues. V lost 4 bases, J lost 6 bases, and 6 bases stayed unmatched. The CDR3 spells CASSKGQGLSGELFF. CDR3 bases: TGCGCCAGCAGCAAGGGACAGGGGCTATCCGGGGAGCTGTTTTTT.

The genes are TRBV27 and TRBJ1-6; TRBD1 agrees at 9 bases. This CDR3 spans 14 amino acids. From germline, CDR1 is MNHEY and CDR2 SMNVEV (reference sequence). The V and J ends lost 3 bases and 10 bases, in that order; junction bases with no gene match: 4. CDR3 sequence: CASSLGQGSSPLHF. The CDR3 DNA sequence: TGTGCCAGCAGTTTGGGACAGGGAAGCTCACCCCTCCACTTT.

The chain recombines TRBV3-1 (or the pseudogene TRBV3-2) with TRBJ1-1; TRBD1 might be the D (6 bases). This CDR3 region has 15 residues. Trimming cost V 2 bases and J 1 base, with 11 bases left between them. CDR1 LGHDT and CDR2 YNNKEL come from the germline V gene (reference sequence). The CDR3 spells CASSQLRTANTEAFF. CDR3 bases: TGTGCCAGCAGCCAACTTCGGACAGCGAACACTGAAGCTTTCTTT.

The V gene is TRBV6-5, the J gene TRBJ1-2; a possible D gene is TRBD1 (6 bases). With 6 bases removed from V and 6 bases from J, the gap between germline ends came to 14 bases. This CDR3 has 13 amino acids. Germline CDR1 MNHEY, CDR2 SVGAGI. CDR3: CASRITGRDGYTF. Written as DNA, the CDR3 is TGTGCCAGCAGAATAACAGGGCGTGATGGCTACACCTTC.

The V call is TRBV5-6, the J call TRBJ2-7, with a possible D match to TRBD1 (6 bases). Germline assignment: CDR1 SGHDT and CDR2 YYEEEE. V lost 3 bases, J lost 7 bases, and 23 bases lay in between. This CDR3 has 16 residues. CDR3 DNA sequence: TGTGCCAGCAGCTGGGGACCAGGGACAACCTCGGGAGAGCAGTACTTC. It translates to CASSWGPGTTSGEQYF.

CDR3 nucleotides: TGTGCCAGCAGCCATAGCGGGGGGAACATTCAGTACTTC. This gives the protein CASSHSGGNIQYF. The genes are TRBV12-3 or TRBV12-4 and TRBJ2-4, with 10 bases aligning to TRBD2. This CDR3 has 13 residues. The J segment lost 7 bases and the V segment lost 6 bases, leaving 3 bases of the junction unmatched.

The CDR3: CASSRETNEKLFF. In DNA form, the CDR3 reads TGCGCCAGCAGCAGGGAGACTAATGAAAAACTGTTTTTT. The rearrangement uses TRBV5-1 and TRBJ1-4; D is uncertain. Germline CDR1 and CDR2: SGHRS and YFSETQ. The CDR3 contains 13 residues. V lost 4 bases and J lost 2, with 6 bases in between. Full variable domain (missing parts from reference TRBV5-1 and TRBJ1-4): KAGVTQTPRYLIKTRGQQVTLSCSPISGHRSVSWYQQTPGQGLQFLFEYFSETQRNKGNFPGRFSGRQFSNSRSEMNVSTLELGDSALYLCASSRETNEKLFFGSGTQLSVL.